One sample yielded the 27 T cell receptor beta chains listed below, sequenced in a study of blood T cells in healthy people across ages. Sample-barcoded 5' priming and a J-beta primer mix drove a second PCR of 7 to 11 cycles. TCRdb passed the 5' RACE reads through MiXCR, listing each CDR3 protein once. The sample consists of over a million distinct CDR3 sequences, approximately 40% of them appearing once. Sequences were obtained from blood. These TCRs come from a young woman in good health.

This clonotype was recorded a few times. This chain joins TRBV11-2 and TRBJ2-3, with D tentatively TRBD2 (5 bases). Trimming pared 5 bases from V and 0 bases from J, leaving 18 bases between. Per the germline V gene, CDR1 is SGHAT and CDR2 is FQNNGV. The CDR3 runs 17 residues. CDR3 nucleotide sequence: TGTGCCAGCAGCACTCGGAGCGGAGGCCCTAGCACAGATACGCAGTATTTT. Amino acid sequence: CASSTRSGGPSTDTQYF.

This chain links TRBV4-1 with TRBJ1-2; weak D call: TRBD1 (5 bases). Germline CDR1 is MGHRA and CDR2 is YSYEKL. This CDR3 is 16 amino acids long. Trimming cost V 0 bases and J 4 bases, with 15 bases left between them. DNA of the CDR3: TGCGCCAGCAGCCAAGAGTCGGGGGGGTTTGGCTATGGCTACACCTTC. Encoded protein: CASSQESGGFGYGYTF.

The chain combines TRBV3-1 with TRBJ2-7; 13 bases are a match to TRBD2. J gave up 11 bases and V 0 bases, and 4 bases lay outside the gene matches. From germline, CDR1 is LGHDT and CDR2 YNNKEL (reference sequence). The CDR3 is made up of 14 amino acids. CDR3 nucleotide sequence: TGTGCCAGCAGCCAAGAAGGACTAGCGGGAGAGAAGTACTTC. Its translation is CASSQEGLAGEKYF.

The chain couples TRBV12-3 or TRBV12-4 to TRBJ2-1; the D is unclear. The CDR3 totals 14 residues. Between the trimmed V and J ends, which lost 5 bases and 3 bases, there was a span of 11 bases. The CDR3 coding sequence is TGTGCCAGCAGTCCCCCCCCGAACTACAATGAGCAGTTCTTC. Translated, it gives CASSPPPNYNEQFF.

V and J are TRBV29-1 and TRBJ1-2; no reliable D call. V gave up 0 bases and J gave up 1 base, with 12 bases separating them. CDR1 and CDR2 from the germline V gene are SQVTM and ANQGSEA. CDR3 length: 15 residues. The CDR3, as DNA: TGCAGCGTTGAAGACGTGCAAACGATTAACTATGGCTACACCTTC. Translating gives CSVEDVQTINYGYTF.

The chain carries TRBV20-1 and TRBJ2-7, with TRBD2 matching over 9 bases. The ends lost 5 bases at V and 7 bases at J; junction bases unmatched: 15. The CDR3 has 15 amino acids. Germline loops: CDR1 DFQATT, CDR2 SNEGSKA (reference sequence). The CDR3 protein is CSAGNLAGIHNEQYF. The CDR3 DNA reads as TGCAGTGCTGGAAACCTAGCGGGAATCCACAATGAGCAGTACTTC.

This clonotype has just a few counts. As DNA, the CDR3 is TGTGCCAGCAGCTTAGTTCCGAGAAATTCACCCCTCCACTTT. Its protein product is CASSLVPRNSPLHF. The J gene is TRBJ1-6, the V gene TRBV7-2, with no clear D. This CDR3 has 14 amino acids. V was shortened by 1 base and J by 7 bases, with 8 bases between the two germline ends. Looked up from germline, CDR1 is SGHTA and CDR2 is FQGNSA.

This clonotype was seen more than once but under ten times. The chain links TRBV7-2 to TRBJ1-1, with TRBD1 matching 7 bases. The junction had 4 bases not matched to a gene; V was cut back by 3 bases and J by 3 bases. This CDR3 contains 14 residues. In germline, CDR1 is SGHTA, CDR2 FQGNSA. CDR3 residues: CASSFEGTDTEAFF. CDR3 DNA sequence: TGTGCCAGCAGCTTTGAAGGGACAGACACTGAAGCTTTCTTT.

This clonotype was observed a few times. The chain has TRBV28 and TRBJ2-5, with TRBD1 matching over 7 bases. The CDR3 covers 15 residues. Germline V gene data show CDR1 as MDHEN and CDR2 as SYDVKM. The V segment lost 2 bases and the J segment 0 bases; nucleotides outside the gene matches: 3. The chain's CDR3 is CASSLVDRDQETQYF. DNA for the CDR3: TGTGCCAGCAGTTTAGTCGACAGGGACCAAGAGACCCAGTACTTC.

This clonotype has more than one count but fewer than ten. The chain couples TRBV25-1 to TRBJ1-2, with D possibly matching TRBD1 (5 bases). Trimming cost V 3 bases and J 4 bases, with 21 bases left between them. In germline, CDR1 is MGHDK, CDR2 SYGVNS. This CDR3 contains 17 residues. DNA of the CDR3: TGTGCCAGCAGTGATTCATTCACAACGGGGGGAGTCTATGGCTACACCTTC. Translation: CASSDSFTTGGVYGYTF.

The chain carries TRBV4-1 and TRBJ2-7; no firm D call. The CDR3 spans 15 residues. V was pared by 3 bases and J by 2 bases, with 14 bases between. Germline V gene data show CDR1 as MGHRA and CDR2 as YSYEKL. The CDR3 region is CASSHVGLSTYEQYF. The CDR3 DNA sequence: TGCGCCAGCAGCCACGTGGGGTTATCTACCTACGAGCAGTACTTC.

Turning to this clonotype: A read error is possible here, since a much larger clone lies one base away. This chain uses TRBV6-2 or TRBV6-3 with TRBJ2-2; D is possibly TRBD1 or TRBD2 (5 bases each). There are 14 residues in the CDR3. The germline V gene encodes CDR1 MNHEY and CDR2 SVGEGT. CDR3 sequence reads: CASTRDGNTGDLFF. DNA for the CDR3: TGTGCCAGCACCCGGGACGGAAACACCGGGGATCTGTTTTTT.

This clonotype was recorded a few times. CDR3 bases: TGTGCCAGCAGCTCGTCAGGGGAACGGACTAATGAAAAACTGTTTTTT. This codes for CASSSSGERTNEKLFF. V is TRBV7-9 and J is TRBJ1-4; D might be TRBD1 (6 bases). The CDR3 sequence is 16 residues long. Trimming took 4 bases from V and 2 from J, leaving 14 bases between them. From germline, CDR1 is SEHNR and CDR2 FQNEAQ (reference sequence). The full variable domain, with the rest looked up from reference TRBV7-9 and TRBJ1-4, is DTGVSQNPRHKITKRGQNVTFRCDPISEHNRLYWYRQTLGQGPEFLTYFQNEAQLEKSRLLSDRFSAERPKGSFSTLEIQRTEQGDSAMYLCASSSSGERTNEKLFFGSGTQLSVL.

The gene calls are TRBV18 and TRBJ2-4; D is perhaps TRBD2 (6 bases). This CDR3 is 17 amino acids long. Trimming removed 0 bases from V and 1 base from J, with 13 bases in between. In germline, CDR1 is KGHSH, CDR2 LQKENI. The CDR3 sequence: CASSPPSSVGAKNIQYF. CDR3 in DNA: TGTGCCAGCTCACCACCGTCTAGCGTGGGTGCCAAAAACATTCAGTACTTC. Filled out from reference TRBV18 and TRBJ2-4, the complete variable domain reads NAGVMQNPRHLVRRRGQEARLRCSPMKGHSHVYWYRQLPEEGLKFMVYLQKENIIDESGMPKERFSAEFPKEGPSILRIQQVVRGDSAAYFCASSPPSSVGAKNIQYFGAGTRLSVL.

This clonotype showed up just a few times. The rearrangement links TRBV10-3 to TRBJ2-3, with D tentatively TRBD1 (7 bases). The CDR3 is 13 residues long. The germline V and J ends were trimmed by 11 bases and 2 bases, with 14 bases remaining between them. The V gene's germline CDR1 is ENHRY and CDR2 SYGVKD. The CDR3 nucleotides read TGTGCCGGAGGGGGCGGTTCCACAGATACGCAGTATTTT. Translated, it gives CAGGGGSTDTQYF.

The chain carries TRBV19 and TRBJ1-4; tentatively, D is TRBD1 (5 bases). Trimming left V 5 bases short and J 8 bases short, with 18 bases between. This CDR3 has 15 residues. Germline CDR1 is LNHDA and CDR2 is SQIVND (reference sequence). CDR3 nucleotide sequence: TGTGCCAGTAGTTCACCAGGGCCGGCGGGGGAAAAACTGTTTTTT. It is translated as CASSSPGPAGEKLFF.

The chain employs TRBV20-1 and TRBJ1-2, with no clear D. With 5 bases removed from V and 8 bases from J, the gap between germline ends came to 24 bases. Germline V lookup: CDR1 DFQATT, CDR2 SNEGSKA (reference sequence). This CDR3 has 15 amino acids. This CDR3 is CSASPILHTSGGYTF. CDR3 bases: TGCAGTGCTTCCCCGATCTTACATACGTCGGGGGGCTACACCTTC.

The chain uses TRBV5-1 and TRBJ2-7, with D possibly matching TRBD1 (7 bases). Germline V CDR1 and CDR2: SGHRS, YFSETQ. Between the trimmed V and J ends, which lost 8 bases and 2 bases, there was a span of 20 bases. CDR3 size: 15 residues. The CDR3 DNA is TGCGCCAGACTCAGAGTCCAGGGGGGAACCTACGAGCAGTACTTC. Amino acids: CARLRVQGGTYEQYF. Variable domain in full (rest from reference TRBV5-1 and TRBJ2-7): KAGVTQTPRYLIKTRGQQVTLSCSPISGHRSVSWYQQTPGQGLQFLFEYFSETQRNKGNFPGRFSGRQFSNSRSEMNVSTLELGDSALYLCARLRVQGGTYEQYFGPGTRLTVT.

This clonotype was recorded many times. One junction end disagrees with the germline gene, perhaps due to a read error. This chain uses TRBV4-1 with TRBJ2-7, with TRBD1 identical over 7 bases. Germline loops: CDR1 MGHRA, CDR2 YSYEKL. The CDR3 runs to 14 residues. CDR3 bases: TGTGCCAGCAGCCAAGGTCCAGGGGGCTACGAGCAGTACTTC. Protein: CASSQGPGGYEQYF.

The DNA of the CDR3 is TGTGCCAGCAGTTCGGCACCCGGGACCATGGGGGCATATACGCAGTATTTT. It encodes CASSSAPGTMGAYTQYF. The chain uses TRBV27 and TRBJ2-3; D is perhaps TRBD1 (6 bases). V was shortened by 4 bases and J by 7 bases, with 24 bases between the two germline ends. This CDR3 is 17 amino acids long. The germline V gene encodes CDR1 MNHEY and CDR2 SMNVEV (reference sequence).

The V gene is TRBV6-5, the J gene TRBJ2-7, with D possibly matching TRBD2 (6 bases). The CDR3 consists of 13 residues. CDR1 and CDR2 (germline): MNHEY, SVGAGI. Trimming left V 5 bases short and J 7 bases short, with 15 bases between. The CDR3 loop is CASSAGLLGEQYF. CDR3 in DNA: TGTGCCAGCAGTGCGGGGCTTTTGGGGGAGCAGTACTTC.

This clonotype was found many times. The gene calls are TRBV4-1 and TRBJ2-1, with TRBD1 matching 9 bases. The germline V gene has CDR1 MGHRA and CDR2 YSYEKL. Trimming cost V 3 bases and J 7 bases; bases outside gene matches: 7. This CDR3 is 15 amino acids long. The CDR3 loop reads CASSHPGTGKNEQFF. CDR3 DNA: TGCGCCAGCAGCCACCCCGGGACAGGGAAGAATGAGCAGTTCTTC.

V and J are TRBV20-1 and TRBJ2-3, with 9 bases lining up with TRBD2. The CDR3 is made up of 17 amino acids. V gave up 7 bases and J gave up 2 bases; unmatched junction bases: 16. Germline V lookup: CDR1 DFQATT, CDR2 SNEGSKA (reference sequence). Here the CDR3 reads CSGRGSGGLTNTDTQYF. In nucleotides, the CDR3 is TGCAGTGGCAGGGGTAGCGGGGGACTAACCAACACAGATACGCAGTATTTT.

This clonotype was detected only a few times. The chain couples TRBV12-3 or TRBV12-4 to TRBJ2-7; D call uncertain. The CDR3 runs 17 residues. Trimming took off 6 bases at V and 7 bases at J, with 28 bases between the two ends. CDR3 protein: CASSPTSLGGSMGEQYF. CDR3 sequence (DNA): TGTGCCAGCAGCCCAACCTCCCTTGGCGGCTCCATGGGGGAGCAGTACTTC.

The rearrangement links TRBV7-9 to TRBJ1-6, with a tentative D call TRBD1 (5 bases). The germline V and J ends were trimmed by 2 bases and 9 bases, with 5 bases remaining between them. The CDR3 is made up of 12 amino acids. The germline CDR1 and CDR2 sequences are SEHNR and FQNEAQ (reference sequence). CDR3 sequence (DNA): TGTGCCAGCAGCTTACAGGGTTCACCCCTCCACTTT. It translates to CASSLQGSPLHF.

The genes are TRBV5-1 and TRBJ2-1; 7 bases line up with TRBD2. The CDR3 sequence is 15 residues long. CDR1 is SGHRS, CDR2 YFSETQ, per germline. J gave up 9 bases and V 4 bases, and 13 bases lay outside the gene matches. CDR3 residues: CASSGGDSRVREQFF. The DNA for the CDR3 is TGCGCCAGCAGCGGGGGGGACTCTAGGGTCCGTGAGCAGTTCTTC.

This clonotype was seen more than once but under ten times. V gene TRBV6-6 combines with J gene TRBJ2-7; 8 nucleotides agree with TRBD1. The CDR3 is made up of 13 amino acids. V shed 10 bases, J shed 2 bases, and the junction held 7 bases outside the gene matches. CDR1 is MNHNY, CDR2 SVGAGI, per germline (reference sequence). The CDR3 region is CATRQGPTYEQYF. The CDR3 DNA reads TGTGCCACCAGACAGGGGCCAACCTACGAGCAGTACTTC.